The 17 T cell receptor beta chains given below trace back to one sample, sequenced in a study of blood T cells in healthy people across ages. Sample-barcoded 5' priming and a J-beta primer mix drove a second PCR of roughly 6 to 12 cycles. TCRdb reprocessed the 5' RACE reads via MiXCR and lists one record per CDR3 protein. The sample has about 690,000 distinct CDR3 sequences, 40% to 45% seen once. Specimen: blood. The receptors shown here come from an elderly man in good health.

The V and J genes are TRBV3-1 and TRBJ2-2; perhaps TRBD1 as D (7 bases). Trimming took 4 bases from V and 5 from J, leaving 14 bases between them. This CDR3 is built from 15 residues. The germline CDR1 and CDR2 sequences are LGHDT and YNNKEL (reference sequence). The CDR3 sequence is CASSPSRGVTGELFF. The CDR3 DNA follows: TGTGCCAGCAGCCCTTCCAGGGGGGTTACCGGGGAGCTGTTTTTT.

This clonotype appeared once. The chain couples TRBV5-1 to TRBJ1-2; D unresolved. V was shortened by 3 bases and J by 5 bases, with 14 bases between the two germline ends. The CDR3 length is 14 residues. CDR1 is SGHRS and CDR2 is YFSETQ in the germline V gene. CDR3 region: CASSSLGGMYGYTF. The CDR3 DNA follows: TGCGCCAGCAGCTCCCTTGGTGGGATGTATGGCTACACCTTC.

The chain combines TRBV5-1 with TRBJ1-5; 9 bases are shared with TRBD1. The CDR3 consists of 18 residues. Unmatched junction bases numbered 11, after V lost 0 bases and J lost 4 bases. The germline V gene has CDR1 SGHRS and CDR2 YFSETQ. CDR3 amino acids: CASSLGATGGDRNQPQHF. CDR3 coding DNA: TGCGCCAGCAGCTTGGGGGCCACAGGGGGCGATCGGAATCAGCCCCAGCATTTT.

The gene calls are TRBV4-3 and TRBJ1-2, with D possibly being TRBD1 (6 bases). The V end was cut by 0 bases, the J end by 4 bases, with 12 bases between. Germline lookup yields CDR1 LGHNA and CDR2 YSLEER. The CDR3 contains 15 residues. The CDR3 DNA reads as TGCGCCAGCAGCCAAGAAACAGGGTACCTCTATGGCTACACCTTC. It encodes CASSQETGYLYGYTF.

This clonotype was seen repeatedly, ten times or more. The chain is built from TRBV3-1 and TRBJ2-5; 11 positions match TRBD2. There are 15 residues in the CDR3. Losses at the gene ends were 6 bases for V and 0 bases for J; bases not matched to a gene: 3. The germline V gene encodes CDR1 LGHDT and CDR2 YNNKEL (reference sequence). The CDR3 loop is CASRGTSGNQETQYF. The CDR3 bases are TGTGCCAGCAGGGGGACTAGCGGAAACCAAGAGACCCAGTACTTC.

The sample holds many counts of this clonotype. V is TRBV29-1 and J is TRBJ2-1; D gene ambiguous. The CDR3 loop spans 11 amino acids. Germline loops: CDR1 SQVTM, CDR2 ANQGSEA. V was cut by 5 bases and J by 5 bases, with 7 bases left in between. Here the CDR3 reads CSVRLHNEQFF. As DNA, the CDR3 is TGCAGCGTTAGACTGCACAATGAGCAGTTCTTC.

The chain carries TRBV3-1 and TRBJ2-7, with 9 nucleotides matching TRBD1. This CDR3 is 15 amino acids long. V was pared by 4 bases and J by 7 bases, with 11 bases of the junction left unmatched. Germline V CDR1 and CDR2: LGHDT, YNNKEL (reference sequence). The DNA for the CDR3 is TGTGCCAGCAGCCCGAGCTCGGGACAGGGCAATGAGCAGTACTTC. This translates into CASSPSSGQGNEQYF.

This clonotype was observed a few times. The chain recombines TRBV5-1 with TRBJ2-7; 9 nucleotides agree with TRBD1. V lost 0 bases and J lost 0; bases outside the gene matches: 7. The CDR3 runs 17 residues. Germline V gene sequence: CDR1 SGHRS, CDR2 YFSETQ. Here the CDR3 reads CASSLAQGARLSYEQYF. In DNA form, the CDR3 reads TGCGCCAGCAGCTTGGCACAGGGGGCGAGGCTCTCCTACGAGCAGTACTTC.

The CDR3 region has the DNA TGTGCCAGCAGATCCTCCCGCCAAGAGACCCAGTACTTC. Residues: CASRSSRQETQYF. The chain is built from TRBV7-2 and TRBJ2-5; D unclear. Germline-derived CDR1 and CDR2 are SGHTA and FQGNSA. Trimming removed 6 bases from V and 1 base from J, with 9 bases in between. CDR3 size: 13 residues.

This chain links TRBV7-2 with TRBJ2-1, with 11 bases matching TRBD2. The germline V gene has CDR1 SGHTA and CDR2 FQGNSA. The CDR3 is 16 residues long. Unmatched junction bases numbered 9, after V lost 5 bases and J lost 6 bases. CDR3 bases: TGTGCCAGCAGCGCGATAGCGGGGGGGCGTAGCAATGAGCAGTTCTTC. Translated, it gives CASSAIAGGRSNEQFF.

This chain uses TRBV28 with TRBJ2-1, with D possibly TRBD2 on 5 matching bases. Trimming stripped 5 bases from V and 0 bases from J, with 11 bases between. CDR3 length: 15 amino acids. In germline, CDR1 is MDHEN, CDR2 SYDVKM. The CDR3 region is CASSIGGGSYNEQFF. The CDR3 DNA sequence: TGTGCCAGCAGTATTGGAGGTGGCTCCTACAATGAGCAGTTCTTC. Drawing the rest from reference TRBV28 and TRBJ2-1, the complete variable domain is DVKVTQSSRYLVKRTGEKVFLECVQDMDHENMFWYRQDPGLGLRLIYFSYDVKMKEKGDIPEGYSVSREKKERFSLILESASTNQTSMYLCASSIGGGSYNEQFFGPGTRLTVL.

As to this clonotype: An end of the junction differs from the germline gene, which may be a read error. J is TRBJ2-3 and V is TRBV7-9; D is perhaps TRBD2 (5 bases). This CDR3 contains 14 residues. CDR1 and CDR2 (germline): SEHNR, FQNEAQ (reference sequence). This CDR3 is CASSVAVGADTQYF. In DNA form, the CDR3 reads TGTGCCAGCAGCGTAGCTGTCGGGGCAGATACGCAGTATTTT.

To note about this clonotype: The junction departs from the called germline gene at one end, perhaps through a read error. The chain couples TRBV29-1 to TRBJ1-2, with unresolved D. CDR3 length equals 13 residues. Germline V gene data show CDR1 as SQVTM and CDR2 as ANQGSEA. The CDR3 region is CSVEEGPRYGYAF. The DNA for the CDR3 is TGCAGCGTTGAAGAAGGGCCGCGCTATGGCTACGCCTTC.

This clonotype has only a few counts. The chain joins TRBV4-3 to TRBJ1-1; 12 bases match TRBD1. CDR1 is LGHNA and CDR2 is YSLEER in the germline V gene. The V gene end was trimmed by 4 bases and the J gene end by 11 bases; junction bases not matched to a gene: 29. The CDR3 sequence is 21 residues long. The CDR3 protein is CASSLGSSGVPGQGARSVAFF. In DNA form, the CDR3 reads TGCGCCAGCAGCCTCGGAAGCAGTGGGGTACCGGGACAGGGGGCGCGATCGGTTGCTTTCTTT.

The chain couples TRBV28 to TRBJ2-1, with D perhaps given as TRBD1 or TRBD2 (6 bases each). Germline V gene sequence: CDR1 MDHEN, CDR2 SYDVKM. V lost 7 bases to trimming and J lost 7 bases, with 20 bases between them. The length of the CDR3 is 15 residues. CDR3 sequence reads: CASTKGGTGWNEQFF. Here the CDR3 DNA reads TGTGCCAGCACCAAAGGGGGGACCGGCTGGAATGAGCAGTTCTTC.

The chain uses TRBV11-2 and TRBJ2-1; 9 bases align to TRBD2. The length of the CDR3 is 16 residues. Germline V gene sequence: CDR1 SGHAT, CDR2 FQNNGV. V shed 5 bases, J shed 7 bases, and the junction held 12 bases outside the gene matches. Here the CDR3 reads CASSKTRGGAGNEQFF. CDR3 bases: TGTGCCAGCAGCAAAACGCGGGGGGGGGCCGGAAATGAGCAGTTCTTC.

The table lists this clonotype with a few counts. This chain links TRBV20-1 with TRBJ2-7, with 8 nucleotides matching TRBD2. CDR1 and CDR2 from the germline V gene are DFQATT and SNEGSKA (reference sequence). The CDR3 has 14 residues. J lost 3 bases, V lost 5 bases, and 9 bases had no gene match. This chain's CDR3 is CSAFARGGLYEQYF. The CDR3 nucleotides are TGCAGTGCTTTTGCCCGGGGGGGCCTCTACGAGCAGTACTTC.